This TCR beta chain is from a study of cytomegalovirus exposure and HLA in healthy donors. A multiplex PCR was run with 60 Vbeta primers and 13 Jbeta primers. In the original analysis: Counted up in a later analysis, unique TCR beta chains came to some 80 million, with around 11 million shared. Here immunoSEQ multiplex PCR was the method, and the copy in TCRdb shows in-frame clones only, minus some. V and J calls and clone size are copied from that table; D and trimming were computed from the DNA. The sample records 170,000 or so clones, approximately 79% being singletons. This CDR3 has 18 amino acids. Trimming took 4 bases from V and 4 from J, leaving 23 bases between them. Germline CDR1 and CDR2: SGHRS and YFSETQ. The count of this clone is one.

This TCR was recovered from a woman between 40 and 55 years old in good health and CMV-seronegative. The rearrangement uses TRBV5-1 and TRBJ2-2, with D perhaps TRBD2 (6 bases). The specimen was PBMCs. In DNA form, the CDR3 reads TGCGCCAGCAGCCAAACTCCGGGACTCTCAGTACGCACCGGGGAGCTGTTTTTT. Translated: CASSQTPGLSVRTGELFF.